Many counts were recorded for the clone carrying this T cell receptor (beta chain). The target antigen is unknown. These data belong to a study of T-cell reconstitution after alpha-beta-depleted transplantation in children. Regarding the study as a whole: Newly produced T cells mostly provided counts and TCRbeta diversity after one year, as hyperexpanded clones declined. Approximately two months post-transplant, alpha-beta T cells reportedly originated from several hundred expanded graft clones.

Unique molecular identifiers were incorporated during preparation of the TCRbeta library. TCRdb analysed the PCR reads with MiXCR anew, one entry per CDR3 protein. This sample has 200,000 or so distinct CDR3 sequences, with roughly 6.3% found just once. The CDR3 loop spans 15 amino acids. Unmatched junction bases numbered 1, after V lost 3 bases and J lost 4 bases. Germline V lookup: CDR1 SGHTA, CDR2 FQGNSA. The J gene is TRBJ2-2, the V gene TRBV7-2, with TRBD2 matching 11 bases. The TCR was taken from a girl less than two years old with combined immunodeficiency, due to receive a stem cell transplant. The sample in question was PBMCs, obtained before TCRalphabeta/CD19-depleted stem cell transplant. CDR3 loop: CASSFSGGATGELFF. As DNA, the CDR3 is TGTGCCAGCAGCTTTAGCGGGGGGGCCACCGGGGAGCTGTTTTTT.